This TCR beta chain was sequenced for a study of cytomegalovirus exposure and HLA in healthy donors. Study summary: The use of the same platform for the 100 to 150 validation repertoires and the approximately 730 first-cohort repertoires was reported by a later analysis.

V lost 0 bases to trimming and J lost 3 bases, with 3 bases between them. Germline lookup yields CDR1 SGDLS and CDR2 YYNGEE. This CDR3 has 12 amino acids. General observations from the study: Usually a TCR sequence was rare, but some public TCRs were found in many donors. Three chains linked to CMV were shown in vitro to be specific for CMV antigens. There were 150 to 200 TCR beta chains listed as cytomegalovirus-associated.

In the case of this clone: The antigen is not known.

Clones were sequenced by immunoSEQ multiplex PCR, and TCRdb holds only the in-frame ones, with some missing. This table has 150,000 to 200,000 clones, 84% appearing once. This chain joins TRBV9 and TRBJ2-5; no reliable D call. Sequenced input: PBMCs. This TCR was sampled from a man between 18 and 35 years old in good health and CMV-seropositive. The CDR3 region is CASSVGEETQYF. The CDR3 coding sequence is TGTGCCAGCAGCGTAGGCGAAGAGACCCAGTACTTC.